This passage covers 9 T cell receptor beta chains from one sample sequenced in a study of PD-1 blockade in classical Hodgkin lymphoma (dated by TCRdb to 2018 to 2021). Interpreted using the paper, the time point label stands for: cycle 4 day 1 (C4D1), after less than 7 weeks of nivolumab. Every trial patient had relapsed after autologous stem cell transplantation, and cohorts A, B and C differed in prior brentuximab vedotin exposure. Library preparation used the immunoSEQ multiplex PCR assay. TCRdb took over this immuneACCESS table, retaining in-frame rearrangements with V and J assigned. Such tables are incomplete; in checked studies, under half of the missing clones stem from an unresolved V gene, and the remainder is unexplained. This sample has 28,000 or so clones in its table, and around 77% of those were observed once. The ten largest clones add up to around 15% of the sample. The sequencing here drew on peripheral blood mononuclear cells (PBMCs), taken before the fourth cycle of nivolumab. The receptors stem from a human donor with classical Hodgkin lymphoma.

This clone came up once. This chain joins TRBV28 and TRBJ2-5; D is perhaps TRBD2 (6 bases). The CDR3 extends over 14 amino acids. V was clipped by 3 bases and J by 3 bases, with 11 bases between them. Germline CDR1 is MDHEN and CDR2 is SYDVKM. CDR3 in DNA: TGTGCCAGCAGTTTTGGAGGGGTCAAAGAGACCCAGTACTTC. As protein: CASSFGGVKETQYF. Supplemented by reference TRBV28 and TRBJ2-5, the full variable domain reads DVKVTQSSRYLVKRTGEKVFLECVQDMDHENMFWYRQDPGLGLRLIYFSYDVKMKEKGDIPEGYSVSREKKERFSLILESASTNQTSMYLCASSFGGVKETQYFGPGTRLLVL.

The V call is TRBV6-1, the J call TRBJ1-5; unclear D gene. Germline CDR1 MNHNS, CDR2 SASEGT. V was clipped by 2 bases and J by 3 bases, with 17 bases between them. This CDR3 contains 17 residues. CDR3 in DNA: TGTGCCAGCAGTGAATTGGTCTCGCGATCCGCCAATCAGCCCCAGCATTTT. Its translation is CASSELVSRSANQPQHF.

The chain's CDR3 is CSVRQGLNYGYTF. The CDR3 region has the DNA TGCAGCGTCCGACAGGGCCTTAACTATGGCTACACCTTC. The chain links TRBV29-1 to TRBJ1-2; 7 nucleotides align to TRBD1. V was clipped by 6 bases and J by 1 base; unmatched bases: 5. In germline, CDR1 is SQVTM, CDR2 ANQGSEA. CDR3 length: 13 residues. Variable domain in full (rest from reference TRBV29-1 and TRBJ1-2): SAVISQKPSRDICQRGTSLTIQCQVDSQVTMMFWYRQQPGQSLTLIATANQGSEATYESGFVIDKFPISRPNLTFSTLTVSNMSPEDSSIYLCSVRQGLNYGYTFGSGTRLTVV.

This chain joins TRBV28 and TRBJ1-5, with TRBD1 as a possible D gene (6 bases). This CDR3 spans 16 amino acids. Per germline, CDR1 MDHEN and CDR2 SYDVKM. Trimming took off 7 bases at V and 2 bases at J, with 18 bases between the two ends. CDR3 nucleotide sequence: TGTGCCAGCACCGGGGGCAGGGGTGGAGGCAATCAGCCCCAGCATTTT. It yields the protein CASTGGRGGGNQPQHF.

The CDR3 protein is CASSPPGGRQFF. CDR3 sequence (DNA): TGTGCCAGTAGTCCCCCGGGGGGTCGGCAGTTCTTC. The chain is built from TRBV19 and TRBJ2-1; the match to TRBD2 covers 7 bases. This CDR3 comprises 12 residues. The V gene end was trimmed by 5 bases and the J gene end by 12 bases; junction bases not matched to a gene: 7. Germline loops: CDR1 LNHDA, CDR2 SQIVND (reference sequence).

This chain joins TRBV10-3 and TRBJ2-1, with 8 bases matching TRBD2. Losses at the gene ends were 0 bases for V and 7 bases for J; bases not matched to a gene: 11. The CDR3 runs 17 residues. Germline-derived CDR1 and CDR2 are ENHRY and SYGVKD. CDR3: CAISESSPGGPPNEQFF. For the CDR3, the DNA is TGTGCCATCAGTGAGTCGAGTCCGGGAGGGCCTCCTAATGAGCAGTTCTTC.

This clone occurred a few times. The chain has TRBV2 and TRBJ2-6; D is undetermined. This CDR3 spans 12 amino acids. Trimming removed 7 bases from V and 3 bases from J, with 4 bases in between. Germline V gene sequence: CDR1 SNHLY, CDR2 FYNNEI. The CDR3 spells CASKGGANVLTF. CDR3 bases: TGTGCCAGCAAGGGTGGGGCCAACGTCCTGACTTTC.

In regard to this clone: At one of its ends the junction is not consistent with the germline gene, which may arise from a read error. The chain joins TRBV7-7 to TRBJ2-2; D is unclear. This CDR3 has 14 amino acids. Per germline, CDR1 SSHAT and CDR2 FNYEAQ (reference sequence). This CDR3 is CASSLDWDTGELFF. CDR3 DNA sequence: TGTGCTAGCAGCTTAGACTGGGACACCGGGGAGCTGTTTTTT. The full variable domain, completed using reference TRBV7-7 and TRBJ2-2, is GAGVSQSPRYKVTKRGQDVTLRCDPISSHATLYWYQQALGQGPEFLTYFNYEAQPDKSGLPSDRFSAERPEGSISTLTIQRTEQRDSAMYRCASSLDWDTGELFFGEGSRLTVL.

The chain recombines TRBV6-1 with TRBJ1-2; 11 bases align to TRBD1. Losses at the gene ends were 7 bases for V and 7 bases for J; bases not matched to a gene: 8. Looked up from germline, CDR1 is MNHNS and CDR2 is SASEGT. The CDR3 has 14 amino acids. In DNA, the CDR3 is TGTGCCAGCATCAGAGGACAGGGGGCTCCTGGCTACACCTTC. Encoded protein: CASIRGQGAPGYTF.